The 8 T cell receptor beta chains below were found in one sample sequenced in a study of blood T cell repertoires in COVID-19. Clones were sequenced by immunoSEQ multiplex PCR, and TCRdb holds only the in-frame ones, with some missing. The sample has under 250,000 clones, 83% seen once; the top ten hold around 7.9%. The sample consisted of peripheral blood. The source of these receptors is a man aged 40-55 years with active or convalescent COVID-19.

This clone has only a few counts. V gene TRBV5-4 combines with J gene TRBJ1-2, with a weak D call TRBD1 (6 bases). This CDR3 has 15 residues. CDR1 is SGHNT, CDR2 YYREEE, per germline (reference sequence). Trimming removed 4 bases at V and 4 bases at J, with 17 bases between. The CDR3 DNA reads TGTGCCAGCAGCCCAATACCAGGGGAGGGCTATGGCTACACCTTC. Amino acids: CASSPIPGEGYGYTF.

The CDR3 loop is CASSIRGVRTDTQYF. In nucleotides, the CDR3 is TGTGCCAGCAGCATAAGGGGGGTTCGGACAGATACGCAGTATTTT. The chain combines TRBV7-3 with TRBJ2-3, with D perhaps being TRBD1 or TRBD2 (6 bases each). Trimming left V 5 bases short and J 3 bases short, with 15 bases between. Germline assignment: CDR1 SGHTA and CDR2 FQGTGA. The CDR3 is made up of 15 amino acids. Combining the CDR3 with reference TRBV7-3 and TRBJ2-3 gives the whole variable domain GAGVSQTPSNKVTEKGKYVELRCDPISGHTALYWYRQSLGQGPEFLIYFQGTGAADDSGLPNDRFFAVRPEGSVSTLKIQRTERGDSAVYLCASSIRGVRTDTQYFGPGTRLTVL.

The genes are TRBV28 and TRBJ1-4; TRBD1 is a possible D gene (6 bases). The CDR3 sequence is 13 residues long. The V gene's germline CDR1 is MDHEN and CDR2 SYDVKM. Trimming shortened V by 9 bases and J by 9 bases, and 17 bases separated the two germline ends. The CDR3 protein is CASGGAGLQKLFF. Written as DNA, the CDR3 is TGTGCCAGTGGGGGGGCAGGGCTTCAAAAACTGTTTTTT. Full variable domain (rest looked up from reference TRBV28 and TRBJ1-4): DVKVTQSSRYLVKRTGEKVFLECVQDMDHENMFWYRQDPGLGLRLIYFSYDVKMKEKGDIPEGYSVSREKKERFSLILESASTNQTSMYLCASGGAGLQKLFFGSGTQLSVL.

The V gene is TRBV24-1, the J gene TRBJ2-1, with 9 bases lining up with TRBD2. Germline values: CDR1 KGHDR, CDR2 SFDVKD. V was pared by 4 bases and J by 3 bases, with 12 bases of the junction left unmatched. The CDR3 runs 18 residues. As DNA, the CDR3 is TGTGCCACCAGTGACCCAACCGCATCTAGCGGGGACTACAATGAGCAGTTCTTC. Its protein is CATSDPTASSGDYNEQFF.

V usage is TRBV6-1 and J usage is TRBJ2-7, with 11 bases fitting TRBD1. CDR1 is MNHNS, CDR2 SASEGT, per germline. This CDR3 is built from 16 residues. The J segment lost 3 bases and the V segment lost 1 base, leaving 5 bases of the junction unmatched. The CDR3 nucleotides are TGTGCCAGCAGTGAAGAGGGGACAGGGGGGGTCTACGAGCAGTACTTC. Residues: CASSEEGTGGVYEQYF.

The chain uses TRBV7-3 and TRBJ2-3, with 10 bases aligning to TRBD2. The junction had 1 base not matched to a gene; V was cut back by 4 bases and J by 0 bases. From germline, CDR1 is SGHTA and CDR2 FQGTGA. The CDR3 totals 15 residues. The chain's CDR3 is CASSSLAGSTDTQYF. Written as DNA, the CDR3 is TGTGCCAGCAGCTCACTAGCGGGAAGCACAGATACGCAGTATTTT.

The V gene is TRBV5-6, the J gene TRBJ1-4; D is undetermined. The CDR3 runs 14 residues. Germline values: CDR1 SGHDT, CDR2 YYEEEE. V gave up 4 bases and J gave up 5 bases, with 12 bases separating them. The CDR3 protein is CASSVAGRNEKLFF. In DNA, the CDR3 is TGTGCCAGCAGCGTTGCGGGCCGCAATGAAAAACTGTTTTTT.

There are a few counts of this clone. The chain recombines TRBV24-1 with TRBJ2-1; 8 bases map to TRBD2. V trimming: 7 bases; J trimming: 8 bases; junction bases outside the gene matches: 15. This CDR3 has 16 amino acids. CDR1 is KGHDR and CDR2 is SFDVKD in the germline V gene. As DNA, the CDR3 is TGTGCCACCAGCGGGGCAGCGGGGGTTGGTACGGATGAGCAGTTCTTC. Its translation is CATSGAAGVGTDEQFF.